The clone carrying this TCR beta chain was found a few times. Its antigen is not known. TCRdb reprocessed the 5' RACE reads with MiXCR, giving one entry per CDR3 protein. The sample lists about 90,000 distinct CDR3 sequences, around 8.3% occurring once. CDR1 and CDR2 (germline): DFQATT, SNEGSKA (reference sequence). Trimming left V 1 base short and J 2 bases short, with 8 bases between. This CDR3 has 13 residues. The data stem from a study of CD8 T cells in ankylosing spondylitis. Regarding the study as a whole: Ankylosing spondylitis blood appeared to be characterized by a TCR beta motif of under 10 highly homologous variants.

The sequencing sample was made of blood, either unsorted or a sorted T cell fraction (not recorded which). The TCR sequence derives from a male donor with ankylosing spondylitis. The rearrangement links TRBV20-1 to TRBJ1-2; D might be TRBD1 (6 bases). The CDR3 loop is CSARGGGNYGYTF. CDR3 nucleotide sequence: TGCAGTGCTAGAGGAGGGGGGAACTATGGCTACACCTTC.